These 10 T cell receptor beta chains originate from one sample sequenced in a study of blood T cell repertoires in COVID-19. The data were produced by immunoSEQ multiplex PCR, yet TCRdb's version contains in-frame clones alone and is incomplete. The table lists about 150,000 clones, approximately 88% of them singletons. Sequencing input: peripheral blood. These TCRs come from a man between 65 and 85 years old with acute or convalescent COVID-19.

The chain links TRBV3-1 (or the pseudogene TRBV3-2) to TRBJ2-3, with D tentatively TRBD1 (5 bases). The CDR3 consists of 13 residues. V was trimmed by 2 bases and J by 14 bases, leaving 17 bases between them. CDR1 is LGHDT, CDR2 YNNKEL, per germline (reference sequence). The CDR3 bases are TGTGCCAGCAGCCAAAACCCCACCACAGGACCGTATTTT. It encodes CASSQNPTTGPYF.

This chain joins TRBV27 and TRBJ2-3; weak D call: TRBD1 (5 bases). Between the trimmed V and J ends, which lost 0 bases and 2 bases, there was a span of 9 bases. The CDR3 extends over 15 amino acids. Germline CDR1 is MNHEY and CDR2 is SMNVEV (reference sequence). The CDR3 nucleotides are TGTGCCAGCAGTTTATCGGGGCTGCCCACAGATACGCAGTATTTT. Translation: CASSLSGLPTDTQYF.

The rearrangement uses TRBV20-1 and TRBJ1-1; perhaps TRBD1 as D (5 bases). V dropped 1 base and J dropped 7 bases, with 7 bases sitting between them. Germline CDR1 is DFQATT and CDR2 is SNEGSKA (reference sequence). The CDR3 is 11 amino acids. The CDR3 reads CSARGGVEAFF. The CDR3 DNA reads as TGCAGTGCTAGAGGGGGGGTTGAAGCTTTCTTT.

The rearrangement links TRBV28 to TRBJ1-2, with 12 bases matching TRBD1. The germline CDR1 and CDR2 sequences are MDHEN and SYDVKM. The CDR3 covers 17 residues. The V and J ends lost 6 bases and 4 bases, in that order; junction bases with no gene match: 12. The CDR3 is CASSLGPGTGGSYGYTF. CDR3 coding DNA: TGTGCCAGCAGCCTAGGGCCCGGGACAGGGGGCTCCTATGGCTACACCTTC.

The J gene is TRBJ1-1, the V gene TRBV5-1; D remains ambiguous. V was cut by 1 base and J by 6 bases, with 16 bases left in between. The CDR3 extends over 15 amino acids. Germline-derived CDR1 and CDR2 are SGHRS and YFSETQ. CDR3 sequence reads: CASSLSLGGIAEAFF. The CDR3 DNA reads as TGCGCCAGCAGCTTGAGTCTGGGAGGGATTGCTGAAGCTTTCTTT.

This chain joins TRBV6-5 and TRBJ2-7; 10 bases are shared with TRBD1. With 2 bases clipped from V and 11 bases from J, the junction kept 6 bases outside the gene matches. Per germline, CDR1 MNHEY and CDR2 SVGAGI. CDR3 length: 13 residues. The CDR3 nucleotides are TGTGCCAGCAGTTACCCGGGACAGGGGTTTGAGTACTTC. This encodes CASSYPGQGFEYF.

The CDR3 here is CASSQGTLQYF. The CDR3 DNA follows: TGTGCCAGCAGCCAAGGGACTCTGCAGTACTTC. This chain uses TRBV3-1 (or the pseudogene TRBV3-2) with TRBJ2-7; D perhaps matches TRBD2 (5 bases). Germline V lookup: CDR1 LGHDT, CDR2 YNNKEL (reference sequence). V shed 1 base and J shed 9 bases, with 7 bases lying between them. The length of the CDR3 is 11 residues.

The chain employs TRBV11-2 and TRBJ2-6, with a tentative D call TRBD1 (5 bases). Germline V gene sequence: CDR1 SGHAT, CDR2 FQNNGV. This CDR3 is built from 15 residues. V shed 0 bases and J shed 4 bases, with 7 bases lying between them. The DNA for the CDR3 is TGTGCCAGCAGCTTAGAAGGGGCCGGGGCCAACGTCCTGACTTTC. Its translation is CASSLEGAGANVLTF.

The chain carries TRBV2 and TRBJ2-7; a weak D match, TRBD2 (6 bases). Per the germline V gene, CDR1 is SNHLY and CDR2 is FYNNEI. The CDR3 contains 13 residues. V was trimmed by 8 bases and J by 4 bases, leaving 15 bases between them. The CDR3 DNA sequence: TGTGCCAGCTCGCGGGACTCAACGTACGAGCAGTACTTC. This encodes CASSRDSTYEQYF.

The chain combines TRBV3-1 (or the pseudogene TRBV3-2) with TRBJ1-4; tentative D call: TRBD1 (5 bases). Germline lookup yields CDR1 LGHDT and CDR2 YNNKEL (reference sequence). This CDR3 region has 13 residues. The germline V and J ends were trimmed by 4 bases and 6 bases, with 9 bases remaining between them. For the CDR3, the DNA is TGTGCCAGCAGCCTGGGGGGGGATGAAAAACTGTTTTTT. It codes for CASSLGGDEKLFF.